The 28 T cell receptor beta chains below were found in one sample sequenced in a study of blood T cell repertoires in COVID-19. The repertoire was sequenced with immunoSEQ multiplex PCR; TCRdb's copy has only in-frame clones and lacks some. Among 150,000 to 200,000 clones listed, 65% to 85% were seen once. Sequenced: peripheral blood. The receptors derive from a woman aged 25 to 45 with acute or convalescent COVID-19.

The CDR3 is CASSTILTDYTNEQFF. The DNA for the CDR3 is TGTGCCAGCAGCACTATTTTGACGGACTACACCAATGAGCAGTTCTTC. This chain uses TRBV28 with TRBJ2-1; the D gene is possibly TRBD2 (6 bases). Trimming pared 6 bases from V and 6 bases from J, leaving 21 bases between. Germline lookup yields CDR1 MDHEN and CDR2 SYDVKM. The CDR3 runs to 16 residues.

The chain joins TRBV28 to TRBJ1-2, with D perhaps matching TRBD1 (6 bases). V was trimmed by 6 bases and J by 4 bases, leaving 15 bases between them. Germline CDR1 is MDHEN and CDR2 is SYDVKM. There are 14 residues in the CDR3. The CDR3 DNA reads TGTGCCAGCAGACGTACCAGGGGAAGCTATGGCTACACCTTC. Its translation: CASRRTRGSYGYTF.

V gene TRBV28 combines with J gene TRBJ1-2, with D uncertain. Germline assignment: CDR1 MDHEN and CDR2 SYDVKM. Trimming took off 0 bases at V and 5 bases at J, with 10 bases between the two ends. CDR3 length: 14 residues. DNA of the CDR3: TGTGCCAGCAGTTTATGGGGAGGATCTTATGGCTACACCTTC. It encodes CASSLWGGSYGYTF.

The rearrangement uses TRBV2 and TRBJ1-2, with a tentative D call TRBD1 (5 bases). Germline CDR1 and CDR2: SNHLY and FYNNEI. V was trimmed by 8 bases and J by 0 bases, leaving 10 bases between them. This CDR3 is 13 amino acids long. CDR3 in DNA: TGTGCCAGCCGGACACCAGCTAACTATGGCTACACCTTC. Its protein is CASRTPANYGYTF.

This chain joins TRBV7-6 and TRBJ1-2; D is undetermined. The CDR3 has 15 residues. Germline values: CDR1 SGHVS, CDR2 FNYEAQ. Trimming took 1 base from V and 4 from J, leaving 13 bases between them. The CDR3 DNA reads as TGTGCCAGCAGCTTAGATGGGCAGGCCACCTATGGCTACACCTTC. Protein: CASSLDGQATYGYTF.

A note on this clone: An end of the junction does not agree with germline; a read error may underlie this. The chain joins TRBV7-2 to TRBJ2-5; TRBD1 might be the D (5 bases). The CDR3 runs 14 residues. The germline gives CDR1 SGHTA, CDR2 FQGNSA. CDR3 nucleotides: TGTGCCAGCAGCTTATTTGCAGGGCAAGAGGCCCAGTACTTC. Its translation: CASSLFAGQEAQYF.

The rearrangement links TRBV7-9 to TRBJ2-1; D may be TRBD1 (5 bases). The CDR3 is made up of 17 amino acids. CDR1 is SEHNR, CDR2 FQNEAQ, per germline (reference sequence). The V end was cut by 5 bases, the J end by 8 bases, with 25 bases between. The CDR3 loop is CASSTLGLGANSDEQFF. For the CDR3, the DNA is TGTGCCAGCAGCACACTGGGGCTTGGGGCAAATTCTGATGAGCAGTTCTTC.

This chain connects TRBV3-1 (or the pseudogene TRBV3-2) to TRBJ2-7; the D is unclear. The CDR3 runs to 12 residues. Trimming removed 3 bases from V and 3 bases from J, with 6 bases in between. Germline CDR1 reads LGHDT; CDR2 reads YNNKEL (reference sequence). The CDR3 reads CASSHSGYEQYF. CDR3 bases: TGTGCCAGCAGCCATTCCGGCTACGAGCAGTACTTC.

The chain recombines TRBV30 with TRBJ2-5; possible D gene TRBD1, 6 bases. CDR3 length: 14 residues. Germline V gene data show CDR1 as GTSNPN and CDR2 as SVGIG (reference sequence). Trimming pared 0 bases from V and 1 base from J, leaving 9 bases between. CDR3 loop: CAWSVGQFQETQYF. The DNA of the CDR3 is TGTGCCTGGAGTGTAGGACAGTTCCAAGAGACCCAGTACTTC.

This chain uses TRBV5-1 with TRBJ2-5; 7 bases are shared with TRBD1. J lost 2 bases, V lost 0 bases, and 7 bases had no gene match. The length of the CDR3 is 16 residues. Germline V gene sequence: CDR1 SGHRS, CDR2 YFSETQ. CDR3 region: CASSLVGTVKQETQYF. The CDR3 nucleotides read TGCGCCAGCAGCTTGGTTGGGACAGTTAAGCAAGAGACCCAGTACTTC.

This rearrangement joins TRBV5-1 to TRBJ1-1; 9 bases map to TRBD1. The ends lost 3 bases at V and 4 bases at J; junction bases unmatched: 1. This CDR3 is 13 amino acids long. Germline V gives CDR1 SGHRS, CDR2 YFSETQ. DNA of the CDR3: TGCGCCAGCAGCTGGGGACAGGGCACTGAAGCTTTCTTT. Translation gives CASSWGQGTEAFF. The whole variable domain, remainder taken from reference TRBV5-1 and TRBJ1-1, is KAGVTQTPRYLIKTRGQQVTLSCSPISGHRSVSWYQQTPGQGLQFLFEYFSETQRNKGNFPGRFSGRQFSNSRSEMNVSTLELGDSALYLCASSWGQGTEAFFGQGTRLTVV.

The chain carries TRBV28 and TRBJ1-6, with D perhaps matching TRBD1 (6 bases). V lost 6 bases and J 3 bases, leaving 18 bases between the germline ends. The CDR3 spans 17 residues. Germline loops: CDR1 MDHEN, CDR2 SYDVKM. Written as DNA, the CDR3 is TGTGCCAGCAGACTGGACCGGGGGGGCGGCTATAATTCACCCCTCCACTTT. Translating gives CASRLDRGGGYNSPLHF.

This sequence joins TRBV24-1 and TRBJ2-1; D might be TRBD1 (6 bases). From germline, CDR1 is KGHDR and CDR2 SFDVKD. Trimming removed 5 bases from V and 4 bases from J, with 20 bases in between. This CDR3 spans 17 amino acids. This chain's CDR3 is CATSAISGAGVYNEQFF. DNA of the CDR3: TGTGCCACCAGTGCAATTTCCGGGGCAGGGGTATACAATGAGCAGTTCTTC.

The chain combines TRBV14 with TRBJ2-1, with 10 bases lining up with TRBD2. This CDR3 is 16 amino acids long. Per the germline V gene, CDR1 is SGHDN and CDR2 is FVKESK. The ends lost 1 base at V and 8 bases at J; junction bases unmatched: 8. For the CDR3, the DNA is TGTGCCAGCAGCCAAGCAGCGGGGGGGCTCATGGATGAGCAGTTCTTC. This encodes CASSQAAGGLMDEQFF.

CDR3 protein: CASSLRDSLYGYTF. The CDR3 DNA sequence: TGTGCCAGTAGTCTTCGGGACAGTCTCTATGGCTACACCTTC. The rearrangement links TRBV19 to TRBJ1-2; 7 bases are a match to TRBD1. Germline lookup yields CDR1 LNHDA and CDR2 SQIVND (reference sequence). CDR3 length: 14 amino acids. V trimming: 5 bases; J trimming: 4 bases; junction bases outside the gene matches: 7.

V gene TRBV4-3 combines with J gene TRBJ2-1, with a tentative D call TRBD2 (5 bases). CDR3 size: 17 residues. Trimming shortened V by 0 bases and J by 0 bases, and 12 bases separated the two germline ends. Germline assignment: CDR1 LGHNA and CDR2 YSLEER. The CDR3 DNA reads TGCGCCAGCAGCCAAGATTCCTTGGACTTCTCCTACAATGAGCAGTTCTTC. This gives the protein CASSQDSLDFSYNEQFF.

This clone is a singleton in its sample. Because it lacks the conserved phenylalanine or tryptophan at the end, this CDR3 is likely a read error. It is unclear where the CDR3 begins or ends on the DNA, so no DNA is shown, and the CDR3 is as TCRdb lists it. V gene TRBV6-6 combines with J gene TRBJ2-7; the listed D gene, TRBD2, was not tested against the DNA. Germline-derived CDR1 and CDR2 are MNHNY and SVGAGI (reference sequence). A total of 12 residues make up the CDR3, ends included. The CDR3 sequence is CASQSRTSGSSI.

The rearrangement joins TRBV9 to TRBJ1-3; weak D call: TRBD1 (5 bases). The CDR3 sequence is 16 residues long. The ends were cut back, 0 bases at V and 4 bases at J, with 14 bases in the middle. Germline V lookup: CDR1 SGDLS, CDR2 YYNGEE. This CDR3 is CASSVASGGTGNTIYF. In DNA, the CDR3 is TGTGCCAGCAGCGTAGCCTCTGGCGGGACCGGAAACACCATATATTTT.

The chain employs TRBV28 and TRBJ2-1; D remains unclear. The ends were cut back, 3 bases at V and 10 bases at J, with 7 bases in the middle. Germline V gene sequence: CDR1 MDHEN, CDR2 SYDVKM. CDR3 length: 11 amino acids. CDR3 residues: CASSFGLEQFF. The CDR3, as DNA: TGTGCCAGCAGTTTTGGCCTGGAGCAGTTCTTC.

CDR3 loop: CASRGLAGGSTIGNEQFF. The DNA for the CDR3 is TGTGCCAGCAGGGGACTAGCGGGGGGATCTACAATTGGCAATGAGCAGTTCTTC. The chain links TRBV27 to TRBJ2-1, with TRBD2 matching over 15 bases. This CDR3 comprises 18 residues. Trimming took 6 bases from V and 6 from J; bases not matched to a gene: 12. Germline-derived CDR1 and CDR2 are MNHEY and SMNVEV (reference sequence).

V is TRBV28 and J is TRBJ1-5; no firm D call. Trimming left V 7 bases short and J 3 bases short, with 16 bases between. The germline CDR1 and CDR2 sequences are MDHEN and SYDVKM. The CDR3 consists of 15 residues. As DNA, the CDR3 is TGTGCCAGCAACGGGAGGGTGCATGTCAATCAGCCCCAGCATTTT. Protein product: CASNGRVHVNQPQHF.

This sequence joins TRBV30 and TRBJ2-3, with D unresolved. The CDR3 contains 13 residues. Deletions cut 3 bases from V and 3 bases from J, with 10 bases between. In germline, CDR1 is GTSNPN, CDR2 SVGIG (reference sequence). The CDR3 DNA reads TGTGCCTGGAGCACGGTGCGGACAGATACGCAGTATTTT. Translating it yields CAWSTVRTDTQYF.

V and J are TRBV27 and TRBJ2-6, with 11 nucleotides matching TRBD2. This CDR3 is built from 18 residues. After removal of 6 bases from V and 0 bases from J, the junction contained 7 bases not matched to a gene. Germline lookup yields CDR1 MNHEY and CDR2 SMNVEV (reference sequence). The chain's CDR3 is CASSVAGGVPSGANVLTF. The CDR3 nucleotides read TGTGCCAGCAGCGTAGCGGGGGGGGTCCCCTCTGGGGCCAACGTCCTGACTTTC.

This chain uses TRBV6-5 with TRBJ2-1, with D perhaps matching TRBD1 (6 bases). This CDR3 contains 14 residues. CDR1 MNHEY and CDR2 SVGAGI come from the germline V gene. Trimming took off 6 bases at V and 0 bases at J, with 9 bases between the two ends. The CDR3 spells CASRRDTSYNEQFF. CDR3 DNA sequence: TGTGCCAGCAGACGGGACACCTCCTACAATGAGCAGTTCTTC.

The chain carries TRBV21-1 and TRBJ1-6; whether TRBD1, the table's D call, matches the DNA was not checked. TRBV21-1 is reported as a pseudogene. The CDR3 is 15 residues long. The DNA of the CDR3 is TGTGCCAGCAGCAAAGGGCCCAGGGATAATTCACCCCTCCACTTT. This encodes CASSKGPRDNSPLHF.

The rearrangement links TRBV7-2 to TRBJ2-3; TRBD2 matches 14 bases. This CDR3 contains 15 residues. Trimming removed 1 base from V and 9 bases from J; junction bases left unmatched: 3. Per germline, CDR1 SGHTA and CDR2 FQGNSA. The CDR3 spells CASSLGGLAGDTQYF. For the CDR3, the DNA is TGTGCCAGCAGCTTAGGGGGACTAGCGGGAGACACGCAGTATTTT.

V is TRBV7-9 and J is TRBJ2-4, with no clear D. The ends were cut back, 2 bases at V and 7 bases at J, with 9 bases in the middle. This CDR3 has 13 amino acids. Looked up from germline, CDR1 is SEHNR and CDR2 is FQNEAQ (reference sequence). The CDR3 sequence is CASSLWPKNIQYF. The CDR3 DNA reads as TGTGCCAGCAGCTTATGGCCGAAGAACATTCAGTACTTC.

This clone has a single count. The chain links TRBV7-6 to TRBJ2-3; 8 bases agree with TRBD2. CDR1 and CDR2 from the germline V gene are SGHVS and FNYEAQ. With 5 bases clipped from V and 0 bases from J, the junction kept 4 bases outside the gene matches. The CDR3 covers 15 residues. The CDR3 bases are TGTGCCAGCAGCCAGGGACTAGTTAGCACAGATACGCAGTATTTT. This sequence encodes CASSQGLVSTDTQYF. The variable domain in full, completed from reference TRBV7-6 and TRBJ2-3, reads GAGVSQSPRYKVTKRGQDVALRCDPISGHVSLYWYRQALGQGPEFLTYFNYEAQQDKSGLPNDRFSAERPEGSISTLTIQRTEQRDSAMYRCASSQGLVSTDTQYFGPGTRLTVL.